Shown below are 24 T cell receptor beta chains from a single sample sequenced in a study of T and B cells in COVID-19 patients. Blood genomic DNA input for TRB amplification was about 240-550 ng. TRB rearrangements were amplified by multiplex PCR with BIOMED2 TRB-A/B primers. In TCRdb, the multiplex PCR reads were re-called with MiXCR into one record per CDR3 protein. This sample carries under 9,500 distinct CDR3 sequences, roughly 30% of them seen once, and the ten largest clones take roughly 5%. The sequencing input was blood. The receptors stem from a human donor who had recovered from COVID-19.

This clonotype rates as medium-sized. The chain has TRBV19 and TRBJ1-1, with 7 bases lining up with TRBD1. This CDR3 is 12 amino acids long. CDR1 and CDR2 (germline): LNHDA, SQIVND (reference sequence). V lost 5 bases and J lost 5; bases outside the gene matches: 2. Written as DNA, the CDR3 is TGTGCCAGTAGTGACAGGGTTACTGAAGCTTTCTTT. It codes for CASSDRVTEAFF. The whole variable domain, filled in from reference TRBV19 and TRBJ1-1, reads DGGITQSPKYLFRKEGQNVTLSCEQNLNHDAMYWYRQDPGQGLRLIYYSQIVNDFQKGDIAEGYSVSREKKESFPLTVTSAQKNPTAFYLCASSDRVTEAFFGQGTRLTVV.

The chain recombines TRBV4-2 with TRBJ2-2; 8 bases match TRBD1. V gave up 0 bases and J gave up 4 bases; unmatched junction bases: 4. This CDR3 contains 16 residues. The germline gives CDR1 LGHNA, CDR2 YNFKEQ. The CDR3 coding sequence is TGTGCCAGCAGCCAAGATAGAACAGGGGGCACCGGGGAGCTGTTTTTT. Amino acid sequence: CASSQDRTGGTGELFF.

By its share, this clonotype is medium-sized. V usage is TRBV6-5 and J usage is TRBJ2-2; perhaps TRBD2 as D (7 bases). V dropped 6 bases and J dropped 3 bases, with 14 bases sitting between them. CDR1 is MNHEY, CDR2 SVGAGI, per germline. There are 15 residues in the CDR3. The CDR3 coding sequence is TGTGCCAGCAGGGGAGGGGGGGTGGACACCGGGGAGCTGTTTTTT. Its translation: CASRGGGVDTGELFF.

Concerning this clonotype itself: A clone one base away is much larger, so this may be a read error. The DNA is left out, because the CDR3 cannot be placed on it with certainty; the CDR3 is given as TCRdb lists it. The rearrangement uses TRBV29-1 and TRBJ1-2; the table's D call of TRBD1 was not tested on the DNA. Germline V CDR1 and CDR2: SQVTM, ANQGSEA. The CDR3 length is 12 residues, termini included. The CDR3 loop reads CSATGGNYGCTF.

In its sample, this clonotype was seen a few times. V gene TRBV7-9 combines with J gene TRBJ2-3, with TRBD2 identical over 10 bases. Germline V gene lookup returns CDR1 SEHNR and CDR2 FQNEAQ (reference sequence). The CDR3 has 15 residues. Losses at the gene ends were 3 bases for V and 1 base for J; bases not matched to a gene: 1. CDR3 sequence: CASSFTSGGTDTQYF. The CDR3 DNA reads as TGTGCCAGCAGCTTTACTAGCGGGGGCACAGATACGCAGTATTTT.

V is TRBV15 and J is TRBJ1-3; D possibly corresponds to TRBD1 (5 bases). With 0 bases removed from V and 1 base from J, the gap between germline ends came to 13 bases. This CDR3 region has 17 residues. Per the germline V gene, CDR1 is LNHNV and CDR2 is YYDKDF (reference sequence). CDR3 region: CATSRDLGVGSGNTIYF. CDR3 DNA: TGTGCCACCAGCAGAGATCTAGGGGTTGGGTCTGGAAACACCATATATTTT.

The gene calls are TRBV7-9 and TRBJ2-1; D not resolved. V lost 2 bases and J lost 4, with 9 bases in between. This CDR3 is 14 amino acids long. Germline CDR1 reads SEHNR; CDR2 reads FQNEAQ (reference sequence). In DNA, the CDR3 is TGTGCCAGCAGCTTATCGGGCAGTTACAATGAGCAGTTCTTC. Translated, it gives CASSLSGSYNEQFF.

For the CDR3, the DNA is TGCGCCACCCGTACGCGAGCCTGGTCGGACACCATATATTTT. This gives the protein CATRTRAWSDTIYF. This chain links TRBV4-1 with TRBJ1-3; D remains unclear. The CDR3 totals 14 residues. Looked up from germline, CDR1 is MGHRA and CDR2 is YSYEKL. V lost 10 bases, J lost 8 bases, and 21 bases lay in between.

The chain uses TRBV29-1 and TRBJ2-2, with 12 bases identical to TRBD1. The CDR3 is 19 residues long. J was trimmed by 5 bases and V by 2 bases; bases with no gene match: 15. The germline V gene has CDR1 SQVTM and CDR2 ANQGSEA. The DNA of the CDR3 is TGCAGCGTTGAAAGGGGACAGGGGGCGGGGTGCAACTGGACCGGGGAGCTGTTTTTT. Translated: CSVERGQGAGCNWTGELFF.

The rearrangement uses TRBV20-1 and TRBJ2-7; TRBD1 agrees at 9 bases. The junction had 5 bases not matched to a gene; V was cut back by 0 bases and J by 2 bases. Germline loops: CDR1 DFQATT, CDR2 SNEGSKA (reference sequence). The CDR3 totals 15 residues. In DNA form, the CDR3 reads TGCAGTGCTAGAGATGGGACAGGGTTACCCTACGAGCAGTACTTC. Its protein product is CSARDGTGLPYEQYF.

This clonotype was seen a handful of times. The rearrangement links TRBV5-1 to TRBJ1-1; no reliable D call. Germline-derived CDR1 and CDR2 are SGHRS and YFSETQ. V lost 0 bases to trimming and J lost 5 bases, with 11 bases between them. The CDR3 consists of 14 residues. CDR3 loop: CASSLGSAGTEAFF. The CDR3 coding sequence is TGCGCCAGCAGCTTGGGGTCTGCAGGTACTGAAGCTTTCTTT. Based on the CDR3 plus reference TRBV5-1 and TRBJ1-1, the full variable domain is KAGVTQTPRYLIKTRGQQVTLSCSPISGHRSVSWYQQTPGQGLQFLFEYFSETQRNKGNFPGRFSGRQFSNSRSEMNVSTLELGDSALYLCASSLGSAGTEAFFGQGTRLTVV.

Of note for this clonotype: A much larger clone differs by one base, so this may be a read error. CDR3 bases: TGTGCCAGCAGTGAAACACAGAGACGAGGCTACACCTTC. Translated: CASSETQRRGYTF. The J gene is TRBJ1-2, the V gene TRBV6-4; D gene unclear. The ends were cut back, 3 bases at V and 8 bases at J, with 13 bases in the middle. Germline-derived CDR1 and CDR2 are MRHNA and SNTAGT. CDR3 length: 13 amino acids.

This clonotype was seen just once. The chain links TRBV27 to TRBJ2-2, with 11 bases fitting TRBD2. This CDR3 has 17 amino acids. CDR1 is MNHEY and CDR2 is SMNVEV in the germline V gene (reference sequence). Trimming removed 5 bases from V and 0 bases from J; junction bases left unmatched: 5. In DNA form, the CDR3 reads TGTGCCAGCAGTATACCGGGACTAGCGGCGAACACCGGGGAGCTGTTTTTT. Its protein product is CASSIPGLAANTGELFF.

This clonotype is termed medium-sized. The chain carries TRBV19 and TRBJ2-2, with 9 bases that match TRBD2. J was trimmed by 1 base and V by 6 bases; bases with no gene match: 3. CDR1 LNHDA and CDR2 SQIVND come from the germline V gene (reference sequence). The CDR3 length is 15 residues. The CDR3 spells CASRHSGGNTGELFF. DNA for the CDR3: TGTGCCAGTAGGCATAGCGGGGGGAACACCGGGGAGCTGTTTTTT.

This clonotype appeared a single time. The J gene is TRBJ1-2, the V gene TRBV7-9, with 7 nucleotides matching TRBD1. V dropped 5 bases and J dropped 1; count of bases not matched to a gene: 7. This CDR3 is 15 amino acids long. Germline-derived CDR1 and CDR2 are SEHNR and FQNEAQ (reference sequence). The CDR3 loop reads CASSATGVRNYGYTF. CDR3 bases: TGTGCCAGCAGCGCTACAGGGGTCCGTAACTATGGCTACACCTTC. Full variable domain (rest looked up from reference TRBV7-9 and TRBJ1-2): DTGVSQNPRHKITKRGQNVTFRCDPISEHNRLYWYRQTLGQGPEFLTYFQNEAQLEKSRLLSDRFSAERPKGSFSTLEIQRTEQGDSAMYLCASSATGVRNYGYTFGSGTRLTVV.

The chain carries TRBV18 and TRBJ1-6; a possible D gene is TRBD1 (6 bases). This CDR3 contains 18 residues. Germline CDR1 KGHSH, CDR2 LQKENI. V was pared by 6 bases and J by 7 bases, with 25 bases between. The CDR3 nucleotides read TGTGCCAGCTCCCCCGTTACAGGGTCGGACTTAAGCAATTCACCCCTCCACTTT. It yields the protein CASSPVTGSDLSNSPLHF.

The chain links TRBV5-6 to TRBJ1-5, with D uncertain. Trimming left V 0 bases short and J 5 bases short, with 3 bases between. Germline CDR1 SGHDT, CDR2 YYEEEE. The CDR3 is 12 amino acids. CDR3 nucleotides: TGTGCCAGCAGCTTGGGTGATCAGCCCCAGCATTTT. Translated: CASSLGDQPQHF.

The CDR3 is CASSSARNSPLHF. In nucleotides, the CDR3 is TGTGCCAGCAGTTCCGCGAGAAATTCACCCCTCCACTTT. The chain has TRBV12-3 or TRBV12-4 and TRBJ1-6; D unclear. This CDR3 contains 13 residues. With 4 bases removed from V and 7 bases from J, the gap between germline ends came to 8 bases.

Relative to its sample, this clonotype is medium-sized (0.01 to 0.1%). The genes are TRBV19 and TRBJ2-1, with 7 bases identical to TRBD2. The CDR3 extends over 13 amino acids. From germline, CDR1 is LNHDA and CDR2 SQIVND (reference sequence). The J segment lost 10 bases and the V segment lost 5 bases, leaving 8 bases of the junction unmatched. The CDR3 loop is CASSLGLVDEQFF. The CDR3 DNA follows: TGTGCCAGTAGTCTCGGACTAGTCGACGAGCAGTTCTTC.

This clonotype was detected a few times. CDR3 sequence: CANPKTGTGANVLTF. DNA of the CDR3: TGTGCCAACCCTAAAACAGGGACCGGGGCCAACGTCCTGACTTTC. The chain combines TRBV7-9 with TRBJ2-6, with D perhaps TRBD1 (6 bases). The CDR3 spans 15 residues. V was shortened by 10 bases and J by 4 bases, with 17 bases between the two germline ends. Germline V gene lookup returns CDR1 SEHNR and CDR2 FQNEAQ (reference sequence).

There are a few counts of this clonotype. The rearrangement links TRBV20-1 to TRBJ2-7; TRBD2 is a possible D gene (6 bases). The CDR3 is 12 amino acids. Germline assignment: CDR1 DFQATT and CDR2 SNEGSKA (reference sequence). V lost 1 base and J 7 bases, leaving 11 bases between the germline ends. CDR3 region: CSARGPAGEQYV. The CDR3, as DNA: TGCAGTGCTAGAGGTCCGGCGGGGGAGCAGTACGTC.

The chain uses TRBV4-3 and TRBJ2-6; unclear D gene. The CDR3 loop spans 16 amino acids. Germline V gene lookup returns CDR1 LGHNA and CDR2 YSLEER. V was cut by 3 bases and J by 0 bases, with 9 bases left in between. The CDR3 sequence is CASSQDHSSGANVLTF. The CDR3, as DNA: TGCGCCAGCAGCCAGGACCACAGCTCTGGGGCCAACGTCCTGACTTTC.

This clonotype was counted between two and nine times. This sequence joins TRBV30 and TRBJ1-2; D unclear. V shed 2 bases and J shed 5 bases, with 18 bases lying between them. The length of the CDR3 is 15 residues. The germline gives CDR1 GTSNPN, CDR2 SVGIG (reference sequence). The CDR3 spells CAWSPLLTGVYGYTF. The CDR3 nucleotides read TGTGCCTGGAGTCCTCTACTAACCGGGGTTTATGGCTACACCTTC.

V usage is TRBV18 and J usage is TRBJ1-1, with D possibly being TRBD1 (6 bases). V lost 1 base to trimming and J lost 1 base, with 7 bases between them. This CDR3 comprises 14 residues. Germline CDR1 KGHSH, CDR2 LQKENI. The CDR3 nucleotides are TGTGCCAGCTCACCACAGGGGGGGAACACTGAAGCTTTCTTT. The encoded protein is CASSPQGGNTEAFF.